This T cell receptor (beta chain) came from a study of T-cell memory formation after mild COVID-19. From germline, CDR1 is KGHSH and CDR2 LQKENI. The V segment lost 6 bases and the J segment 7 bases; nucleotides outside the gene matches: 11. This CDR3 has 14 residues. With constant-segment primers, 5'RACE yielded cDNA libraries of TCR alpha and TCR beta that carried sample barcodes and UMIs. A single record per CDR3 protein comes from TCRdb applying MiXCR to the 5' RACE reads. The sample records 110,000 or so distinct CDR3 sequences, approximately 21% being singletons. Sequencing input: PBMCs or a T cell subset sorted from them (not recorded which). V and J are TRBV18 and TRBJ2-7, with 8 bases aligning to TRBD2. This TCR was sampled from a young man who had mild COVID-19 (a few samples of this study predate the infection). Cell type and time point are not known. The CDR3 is CASSSGGATGEQYF. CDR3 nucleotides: TGTGCCAGCTCGTCCGGGGGGGCAACGGGGGAGCAGTACTTC.